These 5 T cell receptor beta chains share one sample of origin, sequenced in a study of blood T cell repertoires in COVID-19. The assay was immunoSEQ multiplex PCR, and TCRdb's table has in-frame clones only and misses some. Of 130,000 to 150,000 clones in the sample, 75% to 85% were seen once. The sample consisted of peripheral blood. The receptors were gathered from a woman aged 50 to 60 with acute or convalescent COVID-19.

The chain uses TRBV19 and TRBJ2-1; 7 bases are a match to TRBD1. This CDR3 has 13 amino acids. Germline V gene data show CDR1 as LNHDA and CDR2 as SQIVND (reference sequence). Unmatched junction bases numbered 7, after V lost 8 bases and J lost 6 bases. Here the CDR3 DNA reads TGTGCCAGTGGTAACCCAGGGGGCAATGAGCAGTTCTTC. Its protein product is CASGNPGGNEQFF.

A note on this clone: This CDR3 is also generated by other DNA sequences in the sample. This chain links TRBV7-2 with TRBJ2-1; a possible D gene is TRBD2 (7 bases). The V gene's germline CDR1 is SGHTA and CDR2 FQGNSA. The CDR3 spans 13 residues. The germline V and J ends were trimmed by 6 bases and 7 bases, with 13 bases remaining between them. The DNA for the CDR3 is TGTGCCAGCAGTTTGGGAGGGGGTAATGAGCAGTTCTTC. This codes for CASSLGGGNEQFF.

The chain uses TRBV2 and TRBJ1-6, with a possible D match to TRBD1 (6 bases). The V gene lost 6 bases and the J gene lost 7 bases, with 13 bases spanning the gap. CDR3 length: 14 amino acids. Germline CDR1 reads SNHLY; CDR2 reads FYNNEI. CDR3 bases: TGTGCCAGCAGCCCGGAAACAGGGAATTCACCCCTCCACTTT. It translates to CASSPETGNSPLHF.

This rearrangement joins TRBV6-5 to TRBJ1-2, with 9 bases matching TRBD1. The CDR3 totals 13 residues. The germline V gene has CDR1 MNHEY and CDR2 SVGAGI. The V and J ends lost 6 bases and 8 bases, in that order; junction bases with no gene match: 7. CDR3 DNA sequence: TGTGCCAGCAGCAACAGGGGGCGAGGAGGCTACACCTTC. This gives the protein CASSNRGRGGYTF.

The genes are TRBV9 and TRBJ1-5; D unclear. CDR1 is SGDLS, CDR2 YYNGEE, per germline. CDR3 length equals 13 residues. V lost 2 bases to trimming and J lost 4 bases, with 7 bases between them. CDR3: CASSVGENQPQHF. The DNA for the CDR3 is TGTGCCAGCAGCGTCGGGGAGAATCAGCCCCAGCATTTT.